These T cell receptor beta chains were read from a single sample in a study of blood T cell repertoires in COVID-19. Sequenced by immunoSEQ multiplex PCR; TCRdb stores in-frame clones only, minus some. This table holds around 400,000 clones, approximately 93% found once. The sequencing input was PBMCs or T cells enriched from blood (not recorded which). These receptors were taken from a woman between 40 and 55 years old who had been exposed to COVID-19. CDR3s include the opening cysteine and the closing phenylalanine or tryptophan. The D gene is left open where the match is weak. Only part of the rows carry a size: once, few, many, or a class if the clone is expanded.

J | size | D | V | DNA | CDR3
TRBJ2-5 | . | . | TRBV15 | TGTGCCACCAGCAGAGATCAGGGTGCGGAAGAGACCCAGTACTTC | CATSRDQGAEETQYF
TRBJ1-2 | . | . | TRBV7-2 | TGTGCCAGCAGCTTATCGGGGTGGGGCTATGGCTACACCTTC | CASSLSGWGYGYTF
TRBJ2-7 | few | . | TRBV7-8 | TGTGCCAGCAGCAAAGGAGAAGGGGGAACCTACGAGCAGTACTTC | CASSKGEGGTYEQYF
TRBJ1-2 | . | . | TRBV24-1 | TGTGCCACCTCTTCGCCAAGAGCTCCTAACTATGGCTACACCTTC | CATSSPRAPNYGYTF
TRBJ1-5 | . | TRBD1 | TRBV30 | TGTGCCTGGACCAGGGGGCAAGGTCAGCCCCAGCATTTT | CAWTRGQGQPQHF
TRBJ2-7 | few | . | TRBV3-1/TRBV3-2 | TGTGCCAGCAGCCAATATGCGGGACCCTCCTACGAGCAGTACTTC | CASSQYAGPSYEQYF
TRBJ1-4 | . | . | TRBV7-2 | TGTGCCAGCAGCCCCGCCAGGGGAAGTAATGAAAAACTGTTTTTT | CASSPARGSNEKLFF
TRBJ1-5 | . | TRBD1 | TRBV19 | TGTGCCAGTACCAAGCGGACAGGGGTGGGTCAGCCCCAGCATTTT | CASTKRTGVGQPQHF
TRBJ1-5 | . | . | TRBV7-2 | TGTGCCAGCAGCCCAACCGGGGGAGGGCTAAGTCAGCCCCAGCATTTT | CASSPTGGGLSQPQHF
TRBJ2-1 | . | . | TRBV4-3 | TGCGCCAGCAGCCCGGACTTATACAATGAGCAGTTCTTC | CASSPDLYNEQFF
TRBJ1-5 | once | TRBD1 | TRBV7-2 | TGTGCCAGCAGCGCTACAGGGGGCGCCGGTCAGCCCCAGCATTTT | CASSATGGAGQPQHF
TRBJ1-4 | . | TRBD1 | TRBV6-1 | TGTGCCAGCAGTGGACAGGGGGCGCGAACTAATGAAAAACTGTTTTTT | CASSGQGARTNEKLFF
TRBJ1-2 | . | TRBD1 | TRBV27 | TGTGCCAGCAGTCCACCGGGACAGGGGGCTGTTGGCTACACCTTC | CASSPPGQGAVGYTF
TRBJ2-7 | . | . | TRBV7-6 | TGTGCCAGCAGCTCCCTCGTCAATACTATCGAGCAGTACTTC | CASSSLVNTIEQYF
TRBJ2-5 | . | . | TRBV29-1 | TGCAGCGTTGACCACGCGGGGTATGAGACCCAGTACTTC | CSVDHAGYETQYF
TRBJ2-5 | . | . | TRBV10-1 | TGCGCCAGCAGTCCCCGATATGGAGAGGCCCAGTACTTC | CASSPRYGEAQYF
TRBJ2-2 | . | . | TRBV7-3 | TGTGCCAGCAGCTACGGTCCCGGGGAGCTGTTTTTT | CASSYGPGELFF
TRBJ1-6 | . | . | TRBV5-1 | TGCGCCAGCAACCAGGGATCAAGTGCGAATTCACCCCTCCACTTT | CASNQGSSANSPLHF
TRBJ2-7 | . | TRBD2 | TRBV5-1 | TGCGCCAGCAGCCGACTTTCTAGCGGGATAACCTACGAGCAGTACTTC | CASSRLSSGITYEQYF
TRBJ2-1 | . | . | TRBV9 | TGTGCCAGCAGCGAGGGACAAATGAGCTCCTACAATGAGCAGTTCTTC | CASSEGQMSSYNEQFF
TRBJ1-2 | . | TRBD1 | TRBV11-2 | TGTGTTGGACAGGGGAATGACTATGGCTACACCTTC | CVGQGNDYGYTF
TRBJ2-1 | . | TRBD2 | TRBV2 | TGTGCCAGCAGTGAGCGGGCTAGCGGGAATTCGCATGAGCAGTTCTTC | CASSERASGNSHEQFF
TRBJ2-7 | . | TRBD1 | TRBV5-4 | TGTGCCAGCAGTCGGAGACAGGGAGAAAGCGAGCAGTACTTC | CASSRRQGESEQYF
TRBJ2-1 | . | TRBD1 | TRBV5-1 | TGCGCCAGCAGCCTACGACAGGGGCCTTACAATGAGCAGTTCTTC | CASSLRQGPYNEQFF
TRBJ1-1 | . | TRBD1 | TRBV19 | TGTGCCAGTAGTATCAGGACAGGGAACGAAGCTTTCTTT | CASSIRTGNEAFF
TRBJ1-4 | . | . | TRBV5-6 | TGTGCCAGCAGCTTTCAGCGGGAATATAATGAAAAACTGTTTTTT | CASSFQREYNEKLFF
TRBJ1-5 | . | TRBD1 | TRBV2 | TGTGCCAGCAGGCCGGACAGGGGGGGCAATCAGCCCCAGCATTTT | CASRPDRGGNQPQHF
TRBJ1-5 | . | TRBD1 | TRBV4-1 | TGCGCCAGCAGCCCCACCGGGACAGGGGCTCAGCCCCAGCATTTT | CASSPTGTGAQPQHF
TRBJ1-1 | . | TRBD1 | TRBV7-8 | TGTGCCAGCAGCCTCGGGACAGGGGTGGGGGACACTGAAGCTTTCTTT | CASSLGTGVGDTEAFF
TRBJ1-2 | . | . | TRBV28 | TGTGCCAGCAGTCCAAACCGCTCCGGAGGGAGTGGCTACACCTTC | CASSPNRSGGSGYTF
TRBJ2-7 | . | . | TRBV19 | TGTGCCAGTACCACTCACGGGGGCGAGCAGTACTTC | CASTTHGGEQYF
TRBJ1-2 | few | . | TRBV14 | TGTGCCAGCAGCCCGTGGACTGACATTAACTATGGCTACACCTTC | CASSPWTDINYGYTF
TRBJ1-2 | . | . | TRBV6-5 | TGTGCCAGCAGTCACGACAGCCCCGATGGCTACACCTTC | CASSHDSPDGYTF
TRBJ2-7 | . | . | TRBV24-1 | TGTGCCACCAGTGGCTCGCGGTTTTCGGAGGAAAACGAGCAGTACTTC | CATSGSRFSEENEQYF
TRBJ2-7 | few | . | TRBV18 | TGTGCCAGCTCACCCCTATCGGGGGAGCAGTACTTC | CASSPLSGEQYF
TRBJ1-3 | . | TRBD1 | TRBV5-6 | TGTGCCAGCAGCTTGGAAAGGGGGCTAATTGGAAACACCATATATTTT | CASSLERGLIGNTIYF
TRBJ1-5 | . | . | TRBV5-6 | TGTGCCAGCAGTCTGTGGGGGGGAAGCAATCAGCCCCAGCATTTT | CASSLWGGSNQPQHF
TRBJ2-1 | . | . | TRBV12-3/TRBV12-4 | TGTGCCAGCAGCCCTAGAAATGAGCAGTTCTTC | CASSPRNEQFF
TRBJ2-3 | . | . | TRBV4-1 | TGCGCCAGCAGCCAAGAAACTAGAGGGTCCACAGATACGCAGTATTTT | CASSQETRGSTDTQYF
TRBJ2-5 | . | . | TRBV13 | TGTGCCAGCAGCTTGGGCCTGTACCAAGAGACCCAGTACTTC | CASSLGLYQETQYF
TRBJ1-4 | . | . | TRBV27 | TGTGCCAGCAGTTTTATGACGACTGGGAGGGGAAATGAAAAACTGTTTTTT | CASSFMTTGRGNEKLFF
TRBJ2-2 | . | TRBD2 | TRBV6-2/TRBV6-3 | TGTGCCAGCAGTTTCTGGACTAGCGCGAGGGGGACCGGGGAGCTGTTTTTT | CASSFWTSARGTGELFF
TRBJ1-1 | . | . | TRBV9 | TGTGCCAGCAGCGTTCTAAGTACCATGAACACTGAAGCTTTCTTT | CASSVLSTMNTEAFF
TRBJ2-7 | . | TRBD1 | TRBV18 | TGTGCCAGCTCACCTCGGGGACAGACCTACGAGCAGTACTTC | CASSPRGQTYEQYF